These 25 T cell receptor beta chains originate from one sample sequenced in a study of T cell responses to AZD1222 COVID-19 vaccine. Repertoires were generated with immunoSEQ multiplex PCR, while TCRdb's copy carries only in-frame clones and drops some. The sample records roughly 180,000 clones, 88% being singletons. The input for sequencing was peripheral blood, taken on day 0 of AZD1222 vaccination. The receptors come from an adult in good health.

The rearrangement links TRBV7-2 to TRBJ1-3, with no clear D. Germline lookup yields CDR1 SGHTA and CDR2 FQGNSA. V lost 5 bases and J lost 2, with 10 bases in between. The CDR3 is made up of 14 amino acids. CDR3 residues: CASSEEPTGNTIYF. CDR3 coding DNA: TGTGCCAGCAGCGAGGAACCCACTGGAAACACCATATATTTT.

DNA of the CDR3: TGTGCCAGCTCACCCCGGTCCCCAGATACGCAGTATTTT. Protein sequence: CASSPRSPDTQYF. V gene TRBV18 combines with J gene TRBJ2-3; no clear D gene. Between the trimmed V and J ends, which lost 3 bases and 4 bases, there was a span of 8 bases. Germline CDR1 is KGHSH and CDR2 is LQKENI. The CDR3 loop spans 13 amino acids.

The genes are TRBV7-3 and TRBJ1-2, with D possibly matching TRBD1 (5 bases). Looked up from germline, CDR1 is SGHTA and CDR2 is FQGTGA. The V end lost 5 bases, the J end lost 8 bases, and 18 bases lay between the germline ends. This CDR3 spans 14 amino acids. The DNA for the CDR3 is TGTGCCAGCAGCGCCTCAGGGCCCTCCAGCGGCTACACCTTC. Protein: CASSASGPSSGYTF.

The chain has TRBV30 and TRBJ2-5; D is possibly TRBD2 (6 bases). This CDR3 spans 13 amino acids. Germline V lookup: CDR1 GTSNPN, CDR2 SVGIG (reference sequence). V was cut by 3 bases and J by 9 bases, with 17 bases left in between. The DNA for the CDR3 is TGTGCCTGGAGGACGCCCCCGGGGGAGTCCCAGTACTTC. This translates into CAWRTPPGESQYF. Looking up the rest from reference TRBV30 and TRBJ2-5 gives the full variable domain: SQTIHQWPATLVQPVGSPLSLECTVEGTSNPNLYWYRQAAGRGLQLLFYSVGIGQISSEVPQNLSASRPQDRQFILSSKKLLLSDSGFYLCAWRTPPGESQYFGPGTRLLVL.

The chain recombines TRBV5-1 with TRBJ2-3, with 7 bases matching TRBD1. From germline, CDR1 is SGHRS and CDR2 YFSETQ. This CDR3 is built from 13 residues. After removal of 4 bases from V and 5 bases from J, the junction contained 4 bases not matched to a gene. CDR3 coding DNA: TGCGCCAGCAGCACCGGGACAGAAGATACGCAGTATTTT. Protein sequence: CASSTGTEDTQYF.

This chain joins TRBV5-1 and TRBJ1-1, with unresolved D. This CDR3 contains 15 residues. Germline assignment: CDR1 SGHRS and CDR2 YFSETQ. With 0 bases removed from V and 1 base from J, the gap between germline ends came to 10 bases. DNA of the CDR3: TGCGCCAGCAGCTTGGCCAGGACGGAGAACACTGAAGCTTTCTTT. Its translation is CASSLARTENTEAFF.

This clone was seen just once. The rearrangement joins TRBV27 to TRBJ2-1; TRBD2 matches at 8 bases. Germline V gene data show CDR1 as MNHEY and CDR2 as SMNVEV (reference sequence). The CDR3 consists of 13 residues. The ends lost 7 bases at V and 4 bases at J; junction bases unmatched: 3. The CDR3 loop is CASKIAGYNEQFF. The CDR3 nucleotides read TGTGCCAGCAAAATAGCGGGGTACAATGAGCAGTTCTTC.

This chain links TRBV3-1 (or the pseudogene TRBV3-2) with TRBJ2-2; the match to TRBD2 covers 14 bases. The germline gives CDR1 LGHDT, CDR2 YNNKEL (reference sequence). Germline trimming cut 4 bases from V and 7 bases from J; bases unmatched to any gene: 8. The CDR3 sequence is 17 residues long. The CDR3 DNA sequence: TGTGCCAGCAGCCTGGGACTAGCGGGGGCCCCGGGCGGGGAGCTGTTTTTT. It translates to CASSLGLAGAPGGELFF.

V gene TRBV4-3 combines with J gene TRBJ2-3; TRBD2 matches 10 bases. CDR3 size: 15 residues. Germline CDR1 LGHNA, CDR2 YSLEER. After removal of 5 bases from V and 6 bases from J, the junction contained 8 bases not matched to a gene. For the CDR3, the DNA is TGCGCCAGCAGCGATCTAGCGGGGGTACCGGATACGCAGTATTTT. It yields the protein CASSDLAGVPDTQYF.

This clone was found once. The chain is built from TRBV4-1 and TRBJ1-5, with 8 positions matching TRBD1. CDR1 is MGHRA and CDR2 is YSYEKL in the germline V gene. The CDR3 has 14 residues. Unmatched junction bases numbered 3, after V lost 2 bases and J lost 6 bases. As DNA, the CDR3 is TGCGCCAGCAGCCAACCGACAGGGGTTCAGCCCCAGCATTTT. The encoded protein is CASSQPTGVQPQHF.

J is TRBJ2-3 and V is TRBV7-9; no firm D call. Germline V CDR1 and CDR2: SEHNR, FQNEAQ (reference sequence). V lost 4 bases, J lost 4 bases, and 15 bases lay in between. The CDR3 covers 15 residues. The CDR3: CASSWGWTGADTQYF. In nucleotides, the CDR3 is TGTGCCAGCAGCTGGGGATGGACGGGCGCAGATACGCAGTATTTT. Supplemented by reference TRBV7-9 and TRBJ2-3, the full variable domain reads DTGVSQNPRHKITKRGQNVTFRCDPISEHNRLYWYRQTLGQGPEFLTYFQNEAQLEKSRLLSDRFSAERPKGSFSTLEIQRTEQGDSAMYLCASSWGWTGADTQYFGPGTRLTVL.

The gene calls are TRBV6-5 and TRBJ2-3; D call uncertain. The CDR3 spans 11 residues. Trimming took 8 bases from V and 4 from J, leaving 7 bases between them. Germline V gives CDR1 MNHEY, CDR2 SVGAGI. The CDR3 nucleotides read TGTGCCAGCTGTCGCGCAGATACGCAGTATTTT. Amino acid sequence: CASCRADTQYF.

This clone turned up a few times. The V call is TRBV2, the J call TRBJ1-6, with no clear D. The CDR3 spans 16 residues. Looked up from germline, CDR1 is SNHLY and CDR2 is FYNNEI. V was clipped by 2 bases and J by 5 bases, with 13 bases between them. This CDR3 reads CASSEIPRLNNSPLHF. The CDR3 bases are TGTGCCAGCAGTGAAATACCCAGATTAAATAATTCACCCCTCCACTTT.

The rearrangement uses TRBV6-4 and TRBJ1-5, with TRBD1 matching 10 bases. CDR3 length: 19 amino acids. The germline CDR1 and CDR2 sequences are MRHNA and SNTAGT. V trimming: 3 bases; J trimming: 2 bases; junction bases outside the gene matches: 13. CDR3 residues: CASSERRTGGYRGNQPQHF. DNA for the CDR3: TGTGCCAGCAGTGAGCGGCGGACAGGGGGATATAGGGGCAATCAGCCCCAGCATTTT.

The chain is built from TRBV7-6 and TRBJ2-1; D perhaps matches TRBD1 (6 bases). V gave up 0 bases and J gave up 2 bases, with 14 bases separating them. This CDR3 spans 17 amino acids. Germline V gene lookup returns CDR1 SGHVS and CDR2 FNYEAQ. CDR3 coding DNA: TGTGCCAGCAGCTTAGCGTGGGGTACAGGGACCTACAATGAGCAGTTCTTC. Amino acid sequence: CASSLAWGTGTYNEQFF. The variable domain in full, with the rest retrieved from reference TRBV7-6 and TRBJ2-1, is GAGVSQSPRYKVTKRGQDVALRCDPISGHVSLYWYRQALGQGPEFLTYFNYEAQQDKSGLPNDRFSAERPEGSISTLTIQRTEQRDSAMYRCASSLAWGTGTYNEQFFGPGTRLTVL.

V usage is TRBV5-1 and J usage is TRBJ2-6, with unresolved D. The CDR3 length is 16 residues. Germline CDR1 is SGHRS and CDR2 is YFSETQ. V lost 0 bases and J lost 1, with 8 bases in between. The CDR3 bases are TGCGCCAGCAGCTTGGCCGGTGGGTCTGGGGCCAACGTCCTGACTTTC. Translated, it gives CASSLAGGSGANVLTF.

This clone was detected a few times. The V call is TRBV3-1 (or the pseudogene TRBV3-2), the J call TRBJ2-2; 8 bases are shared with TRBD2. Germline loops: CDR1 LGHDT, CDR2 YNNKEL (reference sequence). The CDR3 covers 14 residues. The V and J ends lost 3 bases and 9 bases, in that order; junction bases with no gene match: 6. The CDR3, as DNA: TGTGCCAGCAGCCACCAGCGGGAGATCCGGGAGCTGTTTTTT. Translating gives CASSHQREIRELFF.

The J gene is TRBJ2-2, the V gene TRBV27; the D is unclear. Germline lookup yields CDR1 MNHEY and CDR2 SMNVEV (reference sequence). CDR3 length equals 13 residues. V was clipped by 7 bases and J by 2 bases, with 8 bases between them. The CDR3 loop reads CASTFLNTGELFF. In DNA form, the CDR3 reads TGTGCCAGCACGTTCCTTAACACCGGGGAGCTGTTTTTT.

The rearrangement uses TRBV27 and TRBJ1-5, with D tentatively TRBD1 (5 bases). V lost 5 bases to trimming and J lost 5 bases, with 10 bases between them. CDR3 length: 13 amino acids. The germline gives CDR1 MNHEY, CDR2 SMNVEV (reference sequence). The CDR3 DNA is TGTGCCAGCAGTACGACGGGGGATCAGCCCCAGCATTTT. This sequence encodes CASSTTGDQPQHF.

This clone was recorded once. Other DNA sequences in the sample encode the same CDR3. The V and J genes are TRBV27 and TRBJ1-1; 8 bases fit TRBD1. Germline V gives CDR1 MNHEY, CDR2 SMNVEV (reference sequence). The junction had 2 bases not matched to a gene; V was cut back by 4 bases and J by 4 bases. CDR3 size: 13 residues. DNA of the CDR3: TGTGCCAGCAGTTACAGGGGGGGCACTGAAGCTTTCTTT. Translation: CASSYRGGTEAFF.

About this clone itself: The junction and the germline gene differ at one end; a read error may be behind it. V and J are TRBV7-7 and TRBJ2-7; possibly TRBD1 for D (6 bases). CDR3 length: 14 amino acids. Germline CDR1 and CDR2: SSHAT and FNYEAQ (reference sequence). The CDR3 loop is CASSLGPDSYEQYF. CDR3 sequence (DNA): TGTGCTAGCAGCTTAGGTCCGGACAGTTACGAGCAGTACTTC.

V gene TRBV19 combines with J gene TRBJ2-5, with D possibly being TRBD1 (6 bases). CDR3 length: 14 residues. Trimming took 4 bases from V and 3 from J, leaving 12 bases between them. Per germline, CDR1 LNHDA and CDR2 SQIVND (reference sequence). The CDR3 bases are TGTGCCAGTAGTACCCTGGACAGCAAAGAGACCCAGTACTTC. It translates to CASSTLDSKETQYF.

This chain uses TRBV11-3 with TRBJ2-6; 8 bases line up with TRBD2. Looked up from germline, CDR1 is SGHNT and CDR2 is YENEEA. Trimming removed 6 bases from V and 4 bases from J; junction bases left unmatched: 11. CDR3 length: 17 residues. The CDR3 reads CASRAGGGGDGANVLTF. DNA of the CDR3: TGTGCCAGCAGGGCGGGAGGCGGAGGGGACGGGGCCAACGTCCTGACTTTC.

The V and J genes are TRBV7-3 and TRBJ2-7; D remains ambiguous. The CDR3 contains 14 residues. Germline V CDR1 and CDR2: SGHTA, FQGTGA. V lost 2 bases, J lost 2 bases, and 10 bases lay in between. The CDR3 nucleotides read TGTGCCAGCAGCTTAGGCCGGATACCCTACGAGCAGTACTTC. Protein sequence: CASSLGRIPYEQYF.

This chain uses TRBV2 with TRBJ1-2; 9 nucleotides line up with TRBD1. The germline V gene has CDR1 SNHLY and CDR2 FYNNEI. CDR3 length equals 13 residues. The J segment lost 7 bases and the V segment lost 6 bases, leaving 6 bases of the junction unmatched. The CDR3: CASRRDRESGYTF. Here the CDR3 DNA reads TGTGCCAGCAGGCGGGACAGGGAGAGTGGCTACACCTTC.